This TCR beta chain was documented in a study of blood T cell repertoires in COVID-19. Overall study context: Samples of COVID-19 (acute and convalescent) were obtained from the United States, Italy and Spain. Sources were T cells, B-cell-depleted T cells, or PBMCs; the material itself was cDNA or gDNA.

Authors' methods: For nucleated cells, counts were estimated from reference gene primer amplification. TCRdb's table, derived via immunoSEQ multiplex PCR, lists solely in-frame clones and lacks some. V and J calls and clone size are as listed in that table; D and trimming were resolved from the DNA. The table shows about 210,000 clones, with over 75% occurring only once. Patients from Seattle were sampled longitudinally, starting during active infection. The clonotype originates from a man aged 45-65 years with COVID-19, enrolled during active disease. Sequenced: peripheral blood.

The CDR3: CASSMVRGDQYF. CDR3 nucleotide sequence: TGTGCCAGTAGTATGGTGCGGGGGGATCAGTACTTC. The chain links TRBV19 to TRBJ2-4, with 8 bases fitting TRBD2. The CDR3 is made up of 12 amino acids. The junction had 4 bases not matched to a gene; V was cut back by 3 bases and J by 12 bases. Germline V CDR1 and CDR2: LNHDA, SQIVND (reference sequence).